This is a list of T cell receptor beta chains from one sample in a study of blood T cell repertoires in COVID-19. The method was immunoSEQ multiplex PCR; TCRdb's version includes in-frame clones alone and lacks a portion of them. The table shows about 180,000 clones, with 86% occurring only once. Specimen: peripheral blood. The receptors shown here come from a man over 45 with active or convalescent COVID-19. Each CDR3 is given with its conserved first and last residue. D genes are given only for firm matches. Rows may omit the clone size; those that give it use once, few, many or a size class.

j_gene: TRBJ2-1
v_gene: TRBV4-3
d_gene: TRBD2
abundance: once
CDR3aa: CASSQDLAGVHNEQFF
CDR3nt: TGCGCCAGCAGCCAAGATCTAGCGGGAGTCCACAATGAGCAGTTCTTC

j_gene: TRBJ1-3
v_gene: TRBV6-5
d_gene: .
abundance: once
CDR3aa: CASAAAGRGNTIYF
CDR3nt: TGTGCCAGCGCCGCTGCGGGGAGGGGAAACACCATATATTTT

j_gene: TRBJ1-5
v_gene: TRBV19
d_gene: TRBD1
abundance: .
CDR3aa: CASSRGTGTQVSNQPQHF
CDR3nt: TGTGCCAGTAGTAGGGGGACAGGAACCCAAGTAAGCAATCAGCCCCAGCATTTT

j_gene: TRBJ2-7
v_gene: TRBV30
d_gene: .
abundance: .
CDR3aa: CAWSASRRFYEQYF
CDR3nt: TGTGCCTGGAGTGCCAGCAGGAGGTTCTACGAGCAGTACTTC

j_gene: TRBJ2-5
v_gene: TRBV11-2
d_gene: TRBD2
abundance: .
CDR3aa: CASSIREGGGTYQETQYF
CDR3nt: TGTGCCAGCAGCATACGCGAGGGCGGGGGAACGTACCAAGAGACCCAGTACTTC

j_gene: TRBJ1-5
v_gene: TRBV7-2
d_gene: TRBD1
abundance: .
CDR3aa: CASAGGIRQPQHF
CDR3nt: TGTGCCAGCGCAGGGGGGATAAGACAGCCCCAGCATTTT

j_gene: TRBJ2-5
v_gene: TRBV5-4
d_gene: .
abundance: .
CDR3aa: CASSLSPAGQETQYF
CDR3nt: TGTGCCAGCAGCTTGTCCCCAGCAGGCCAAGAGACCCAGTACTTC

j_gene: TRBJ1-2
v_gene: TRBV3-1/TRBV3-2
d_gene: TRBD1
abundance: few
CDR3aa: CASSQGGQNNYGYTF
CDR3nt: TGTGCCAGCAGCCAAGGGGGACAGAACAACTATGGCTACACCTTC

j_gene: TRBJ1-2
v_gene: TRBV5-4
d_gene: .
abundance: .
CDR3aa: CASTLERKEGYTF
CDR3nt: TGTGCCAGCACCCTAGAGAGGAAGGAGGGCTACACCTTC

j_gene: TRBJ2-7
v_gene: TRBV9
d_gene: TRBD1
abundance: once
CDR3aa: CASSVVSRRDRGTHEQYF
CDR3nt: TGTGCCAGCAGCGTAGTATCTCGCCGGGACAGGGGGACCCACGAGCAGTACTTC

j_gene: TRBJ2-1
v_gene: TRBV7-3
d_gene: TRBD1
abundance: .
CDR3aa: CASSLTMDRDNEQFF
CDR3nt: TGTGCCAGCAGCTTAACGATGGACAGGGACAATGAGCAGTTCTTC

j_gene: TRBJ2-1
v_gene: TRBV5-5
d_gene: TRBD1
abundance: .
CDR3aa: CASSLGGTGANEQFF
CDR3nt: TGTGCCAGCAGCTTGGGAGGGACAGGGGCCAATGAGCAGTTCTTC

j_gene: TRBJ2-2
v_gene: TRBV24-1
d_gene: .
abundance: .
CDR3aa: CATKSTGGELFF
CDR3nt: TGTGCCACCAAAAGCACGGGCGGGGAGCTGTTTTTT

j_gene: TRBJ2-4
v_gene: TRBV15
d_gene: .
abundance: .
CDR3aa: CATSRGQQKNIQYF
CDR3nt: TGTGCCACCAGCAGAGGACAGCAGAAGAACATTCAGTACTTC

j_gene: TRBJ2-1
v_gene: TRBV11-3
d_gene: TRBD2
abundance: .
CDR3aa: CASSPPQTSGGEQFF
CDR3nt: TGTGCCAGCAGCCCCCCTCAGACTAGCGGGGGTGAGCAGTTCTTC

j_gene: TRBJ1-1
v_gene: TRBV9
d_gene: TRBD1
abundance: few
CDR3aa: CASSVQGAGTEAFF
CDR3nt: TGTGCCAGCAGCGTCCAGGGGGCGGGCACTGAAGCTTTCTTT

j_gene: TRBJ2-2
v_gene: TRBV24-1
d_gene: .
abundance: .
CDR3aa: CATRGLGPGELFF
CDR3nt: TGTGCCACCAGAGGCCTAGGTCCCGGGGAGCTGTTTTTT

j_gene: TRBJ1-2
v_gene: TRBV19
d_gene: TRBD1
abundance: .
CDR3aa: CASQGQGAEGYTF
CDR3nt: TGTGCCAGTCAGGGACAGGGGGCTGAGGGCTACACCTTC

j_gene: TRBJ2-3
v_gene: TRBV5-1
d_gene: TRBD1
abundance: .
CDR3aa: CASRLHLIPGRGRSTDTQYF
CDR3nt: TGCGCCAGCAGGCTTCATCTAATCCCAGGCAGGGGGCGGAGCACAGATACGCAGTATTTT

j_gene: TRBJ1-3
v_gene: TRBV19
d_gene: .
abundance: .
CDR3aa: CASTTGLSDGNTIYF
CDR3nt: TGTGCCAGTACCACGGGACTGAGCGATGGAAACACCATATATTTT

j_gene: TRBJ2-7
v_gene: TRBV10-1
d_gene: .
abundance: .
CDR3aa: CASSRANRLQCYEQYF
CDR3nt: TGCGCCAGCAGTCGGGCCAACAGGCTCCAATGCTACGAGCAGTACTTC

j_gene: TRBJ2-3
v_gene: TRBV5-8
d_gene: .
abundance: .
CDR3aa: CASSLGLTSTDTQYF
CDR3nt: TGTGCCAGCAGTCTGGGCCTCACTAGCACAGATACGCAGTATTTT

j_gene: TRBJ2-2
v_gene: TRBV5-1
d_gene: TRBD1
abundance: .
CDR3aa: CASSLQGQGSGELFF
CDR3nt: TGCGCCAGCAGCTTGCAGGGACAGGGGTCCGGGGAGCTGTTTTTT

j_gene: TRBJ1-2
v_gene: TRBV5-4
d_gene: TRBD1
abundance: .
CDR3aa: CASSLNRGLDGYTF
CDR3nt: TGTGCCAGCAGCTTGAACAGGGGACTCGATGGCTACACCTTC

j_gene: TRBJ1-1
v_gene: TRBV27
d_gene: .
abundance: .
CDR3aa: CASSLGASNTEAFF
CDR3nt: TGTGCCAGCAGTCTTGGGGCTTCGAACACTGAAGCTTTCTTT

j_gene: TRBJ2-7
v_gene: TRBV27
d_gene: TRBD1
abundance: .
CDR3aa: CASRSGTGSFGEQYF
CDR3nt: TGTGCCAGCAGGTCCGGGACAGGGTCATTCGGCGAGCAGTACTTC

j_gene: TRBJ1-2
v_gene: TRBV6-5
d_gene: .
abundance: .
CDR3aa: CASSKNYPGAGYTF
CDR3nt: TGTGCCAGCAGTAAAAACTATCCGGGAGCGGGCTACACCTTC

j_gene: TRBJ2-5
v_gene: TRBV5-1
d_gene: .
abundance: .
CDR3aa: CASSFNALEQETQYF
CDR3nt: TGCGCCAGCAGCTTTAACGCCTTAGAACAAGAGACCCAGTACTTC

j_gene: TRBJ1-4
v_gene: TRBV7-6
d_gene: TRBD1
abundance: .
CDR3aa: CASSLRQGVNEKLFF
CDR3nt: TGTGCCAGCAGCCTCCGACAGGGAGTTAATGAAAAACTGTTTTTT

j_gene: TRBJ2-7
v_gene: TRBV11-3
d_gene: .
abundance: .
CDR3aa: CASSSDRDNPYEQYF
CDR3nt: TGTGCCAGCAGCTCAGACCGGGACAACCCCTACGAGCAGTACTTC

j_gene: TRBJ1-3
v_gene: TRBV18
d_gene: .
abundance: .
CDR3aa: CASSPRGGGISGNTIYF
CDR3nt: TGTGCCAGCTCACCAAGAGGCGGCGGGATCTCTGGAAACACCATATATTTT

j_gene: TRBJ2-5
v_gene: TRBV2
d_gene: TRBD1
abundance: .
CDR3aa: CASSNRGRQETQYF
CDR3nt: TGTGCCAGCAGCAACAGGGGAAGGCAGGAGACCCAGTACTTC

j_gene: TRBJ1-1
v_gene: TRBV6-5
d_gene: TRBD1
abundance: few
CDR3aa: CASKNRGHGTEAFF
CDR3nt: TGTGCCAGTAAAAACAGGGGGCATGGCACTGAAGCTTTCTTT

j_gene: TRBJ2-1
v_gene: TRBV27
d_gene: TRBD2
abundance: .
CDR3aa: CASSEPRGAKFF
CDR3nt: TGTGCCAGCAGTGAGCCGCGGGGGGCGAAGTTCTTC

j_gene: TRBJ2-3
v_gene: TRBV4-3
d_gene: TRBD2
abundance: .
CDR3aa: CASNLAGGGDTQYF
CDR3nt: TGCGCCAGCAACCTAGCGGGGGGAGGAGATACGCAGTATTTT

j_gene: TRBJ2-5
v_gene: TRBV2
d_gene: .
abundance: .
CDR3aa: CASSPRDTQETQYF
CDR3nt: TGTGCCAGCAGTCCCCGGGACACCCAAGAGACCCAGTACTTC

j_gene: TRBJ2-5
v_gene: TRBV10-3
d_gene: TRBD2
abundance: .
CDR3aa: CAIRGLEETQYF
CDR3nt: TGTGCCATCAGGGGACTAGAAGAGACCCAGTACTTC

j_gene: TRBJ2-7
v_gene: TRBV7-2
d_gene: TRBD2
abundance: once
CDR3aa: CASSFAGGPYEQYF
CDR3nt: TGTGCCAGCAGCTTTGCGGGGGGGCCCTACGAGCAGTACTTC

j_gene: TRBJ2-4
v_gene: TRBV4-1
d_gene: .
abundance: once
CDR3aa: CASSQSAQGTGNIQYF
CDR3nt: TGCGCCAGCAGCCAATCAGCTCAGGGGACCGGAAACATTCAGTACTTC

j_gene: TRBJ2-2
v_gene: TRBV11-2
d_gene: TRBD2
abundance: .
CDR3aa: CASSVAGGWGGELFF
CDR3nt: TGTGCCAGCAGCGTCGCGGGAGGATGGGGCGGGGAGCTGTTTTTT

j_gene: TRBJ1-5
v_gene: TRBV7-2
d_gene: .
abundance: .
CDR3aa: CASSLVGDPRGSQHF
CDR3nt: TGTGCCAGCAGCTTAGTTGGGGATCCCCGGGGGTCCCAGCATTTT

j_gene: TRBJ1-4
v_gene: TRBV6-5
d_gene: TRBD1
abundance: .
CDR3aa: CASNQGQKNEKLFF
CDR3nt: TGTGCCAGCAACCAGGGACAGAAAAATGAAAAACTGTTTTTT

j_gene: TRBJ2-1
v_gene: TRBV11-3
d_gene: TRBD2
abundance: .
CDR3aa: CASSLALAGPSYNEQFF
CDR3nt: TGTGCCAGCAGCTTAGCCCTAGCGGGACCGTCCTACAATGAGCAGTTCTTC

j_gene: TRBJ1-2
v_gene: TRBV19
d_gene: .
abundance: .
CDR3aa: CASSGSDRIGGYTF
CDR3nt: TGTGCCAGTAGTGGGTCAGACAGGATCGGTGGCTACACCTTC